The clone carrying this T cell receptor (beta chain) was recorded once. Method: immunoSEQ multiplex PCR; TCRdb's copy keeps in-frame clones and lacks some. The sample comprises tens of thousands of clones, around 84% of which are singletons, and roughly 20% rests with the top ten. Germline CDR1 MGHRA, CDR2 YSYEKL. With V trimmed by 0 bases and J by 7 bases, 17 bases remained unmatched. The length of the CDR3 is 19 residues. This entry belongs to a study of blood T cell repertoires in COVID-19. Across the whole study: Acute and convalescent COVID-19 specimens originated in the United States, Italy and Spain. In each case, the material was cDNA or gDNA derived from T cells, B-cell-depleted T cells, or PBMCs.

The clonotype was recovered from a woman aged 80 or older in a cohort sampled during active or convalescent COVID-19. V and J are TRBV4-1 and TRBJ2-4; 8 bases match TRBD1. Sequencing was done on a sample of peripheral blood. This chain's CDR3 is CASSQDMDRVRTASNIQYF. The CDR3 bases are TGCGCCAGCAGCCAAGATATGGACAGGGTAAGGACCGCCTCGAACATTCAGTACTTC.